The 5 T cell receptor beta chains given below trace back to one sample, sequenced in a study of early T cells in non-severe SARS-CoV-2 infection. One entry per CDR3 protein, called by TCRdb with MiXCR from the 5' RACE reads. The sample has tens of thousands of distinct CDR3 sequences; about 4.2% are singletons. The sequenced sample was whole blood. Receptor source: an adult who was a healthcare worker with PCR-confirmed SARS-CoV-2 infection or an uninfected control (not recorded which).

This clonotype has a count of ten or more. The V gene is TRBV7-2, the J gene TRBJ1-2, with D uncertain. Germline V gene lookup returns CDR1 SGHTA and CDR2 FQGNSA. The CDR3 consists of 11 residues. V lost 2 bases and J 3 bases, leaving 1 base between the germline ends. The CDR3 nucleotides are TGTGCCAGCAGCTTACACTATGGCTACACCTTC. It yields the protein CASSLHYGYTF.

This clonotype ranks as medium-sized (0.01 to 0.1%). The rearrangement uses TRBV11-1 and TRBJ2-1, with a tentative D call TRBD1 (5 bases). This CDR3 contains 14 residues. The V end lost 3 bases, the J end lost 8 bases, and 14 bases lay between the germline ends. Germline V gene lookup returns CDR1 SGHAT and CDR2 FQDESV (reference sequence). The CDR3 spells CASSFPLRGYEQFF. The CDR3, as DNA: TGTGCCAGCAGCTTCCCCCTAAGGGGCTATGAGCAGTTCTTC.

This clonotype appeared a few times. The chain uses TRBV6-1 and TRBJ2-1; D is possibly TRBD1 or TRBD2 (5 bases each). Germline V lookup: CDR1 MNHNS, CDR2 SASEGT. The V end was cut by 4 bases, the J end by 1 base, with 11 bases between. The length of the CDR3 is 15 residues. The CDR3 DNA sequence: TGTGCCAGCAGTGCAGGGACCCTATCCTACAATGAGCAGTTCTTC. Encoded protein: CASSAGTLSYNEQFF.

This clonotype was found many times. The gene calls are TRBV11-2 and TRBJ2-1; 11 bases line up with TRBD2. This CDR3 has 16 amino acids. Germline V lookup: CDR1 SGHAT, CDR2 FQNNGV. The V and J ends lost 3 bases and 4 bases, in that order; junction bases with no gene match: 5. The CDR3 DNA reads TGTGCCAGCAGCTTGCCGGGACTAGCGGATTACAATGAGCAGTTCTTC. Its protein product is CASSLPGLADYNEQFF.

This clonotype occurred many times. The chain uses TRBV5-1 and TRBJ2-3; D not certain. Germline V gene lookup returns CDR1 SGHRS and CDR2 YFSETQ. The V end lost 1 base, the J end lost 2 bases, and 14 bases lay between the germline ends. The CDR3 extends over 16 amino acids. CDR3: CASSLSESLLTDTQYF. CDR3 sequence (DNA): TGCGCCAGCAGCTTGAGTGAGAGCTTGCTCACAGATACGCAGTATTTT.